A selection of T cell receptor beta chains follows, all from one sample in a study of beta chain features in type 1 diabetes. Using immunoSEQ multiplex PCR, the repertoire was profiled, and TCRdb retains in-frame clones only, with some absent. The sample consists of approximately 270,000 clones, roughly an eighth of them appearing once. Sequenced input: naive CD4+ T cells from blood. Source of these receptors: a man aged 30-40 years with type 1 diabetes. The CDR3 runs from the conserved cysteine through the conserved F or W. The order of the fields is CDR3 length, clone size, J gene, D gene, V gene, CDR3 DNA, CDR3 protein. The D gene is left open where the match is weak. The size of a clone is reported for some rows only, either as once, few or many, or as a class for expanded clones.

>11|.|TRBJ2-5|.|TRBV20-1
TGCAGTGCTAGAGGCGGTGAGACCCAGTACTTC
CSARGGETQYF
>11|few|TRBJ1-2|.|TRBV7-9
TGTGCCAGCAGCTTACGGTTCACCTACACCTTC
CASSLRFTYTF
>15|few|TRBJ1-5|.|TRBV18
TGTGCCAGCTCAACGGGACTTATTAGCAATCAGCCCCAGCATTTT
CASSTGLISNQPQHF
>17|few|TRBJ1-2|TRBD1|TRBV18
TGTGCCAGCTCACCAGAGGGACAGTCTCTTCCTAACTATGGCTACACCTTC
CASSPEGQSLPNYGYTF
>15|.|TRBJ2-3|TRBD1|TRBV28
TGTGCCAGCAGTTCCACCGGGACAGGCACAGATACGCAGTATTTT
CASSSTGTGTDTQYF
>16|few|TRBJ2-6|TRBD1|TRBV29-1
TGCAGCGCCCGACAGGGGTCTAGCTCTGGGGCCAACGTCCTGACTTTC
CSARQGSSSGANVLTF
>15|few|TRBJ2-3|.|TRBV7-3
TGTGCCAGCAGCTTAGCCGATAGGGGGTCAGGGACGCAGTATTTT
CASSLADRGSGTQYF
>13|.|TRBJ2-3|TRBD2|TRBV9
TGTGCCAGCAGCGGGGGGACTACGTATACGCAGTATTTT
CASSGGTTYTQYF
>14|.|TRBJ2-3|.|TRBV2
TGTGCCAGCAAGATAGCGGTGAACACAGATACGCAGTATTTT
CASKIAVNTDTQYF
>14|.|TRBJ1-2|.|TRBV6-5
TGTGCCAGCAGTTACTCTACATCTGGTGGTGGCTACACCTTC
CASSYSTSGGGYTF
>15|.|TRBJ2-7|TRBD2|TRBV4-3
TGCGCCAGCAGCCAAGGACTAGCGGACTCCTACGAGCAGTACTTC
CASSQGLADSYEQYF
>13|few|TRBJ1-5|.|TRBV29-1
TGCAGCGTTGAGGTCTCAGCGAATCAGCCCCAGCATTTT
CSVEVSANQPQHF
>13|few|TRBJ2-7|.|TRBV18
TGTGCCAGCTCACTAAATCGCGTTAGCGAGCAGTACTTC
CASSLNRVSEQYF
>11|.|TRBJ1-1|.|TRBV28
TGTGCCAGCTCCCCAACTACCGGAGCTTTCTTT
CASSPTTGAFF
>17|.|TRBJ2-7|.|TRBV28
TGTGCCAGCAGTCCCATCGTCGGGAGAAGAAGGAACTACGAGCAGTACTTC
CASSPIVGRRRNYEQYF
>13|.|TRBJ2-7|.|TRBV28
TGTGCCAGCAGTTCCCCAGACCGAGGGGAGCAGTACTTC
CASSSPDRGEQYF
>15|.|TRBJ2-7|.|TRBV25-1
TGTGCCAGCAGTGAAACCGGGAGAAGCTCCTACGAGCAGTACTTC
CASSETGRSSYEQYF
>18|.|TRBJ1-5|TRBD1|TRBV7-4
TGTGCCAGCAGCTTAGCGAATGGGAAGGGGACAGGTGATCAGCCCCAGCATTTT
CASSLANGKGTGDQPQHF
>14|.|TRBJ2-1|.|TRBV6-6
TGTGCCAGCAGTTACGGGTTGGGGGGTCAGGAGCAGTTCTTC
CASSYGLGGQEQFF
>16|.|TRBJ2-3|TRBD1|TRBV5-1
TGCGCCAGCAGCGTGGGGACAGGCGGATCCACAGATACGCAGTATTTT
CASSVGTGGSTDTQYF
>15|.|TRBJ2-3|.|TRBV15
TGTGCCACCAGCAGAAACTCAGGGAATTGGGATACGCAGTATTTT
CATSRNSGNWDTQYF
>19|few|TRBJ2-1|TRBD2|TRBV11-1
TGTGCCAGCAGCTTATTGGGACTAGCGGGAGGACGACCCAAGGCTGAGCAGTTCTTC
CASSLLGLAGGRPKAEQFF
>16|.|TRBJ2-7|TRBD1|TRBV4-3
TGCGCCAGCAGCCAAGGTACCGGGACAGGAGCGCTCGAGCAGTACTTC
CASSQGTGTGALEQYF
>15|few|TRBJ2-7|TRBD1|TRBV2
TGTGCCAGCATTCCAACCGGGACAGGGAAGGACGAGCAGTACTTC
CASIPTGTGKDEQYF
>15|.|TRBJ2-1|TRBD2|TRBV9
TGTGCCAGCAGCTTAGCGGGAGGCTTGGGGAATGAGCAGTTCTTC
CASSLAGGLGNEQFF